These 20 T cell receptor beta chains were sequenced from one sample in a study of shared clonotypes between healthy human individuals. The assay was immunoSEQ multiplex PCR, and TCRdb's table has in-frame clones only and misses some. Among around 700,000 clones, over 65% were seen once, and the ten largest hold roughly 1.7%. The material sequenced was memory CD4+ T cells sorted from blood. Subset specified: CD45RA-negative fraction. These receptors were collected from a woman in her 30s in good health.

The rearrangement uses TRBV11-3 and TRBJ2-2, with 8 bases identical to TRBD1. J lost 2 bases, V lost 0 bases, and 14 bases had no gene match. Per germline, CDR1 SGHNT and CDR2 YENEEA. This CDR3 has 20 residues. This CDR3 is CASSLDLWGATGANTGELFF. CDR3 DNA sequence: TGTGCCAGCAGCTTAGATTTGTGGGGTGCGACAGGGGCCAACACCGGGGAGCTGTTTTTT.

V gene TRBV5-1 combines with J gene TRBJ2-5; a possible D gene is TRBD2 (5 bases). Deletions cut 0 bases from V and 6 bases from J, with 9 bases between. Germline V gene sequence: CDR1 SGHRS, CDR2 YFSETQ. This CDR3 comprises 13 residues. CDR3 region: CASSLAGKKTQYF. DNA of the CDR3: TGCGCCAGCAGCTTGGCCGGGAAAAAGACCCAGTACTTC.

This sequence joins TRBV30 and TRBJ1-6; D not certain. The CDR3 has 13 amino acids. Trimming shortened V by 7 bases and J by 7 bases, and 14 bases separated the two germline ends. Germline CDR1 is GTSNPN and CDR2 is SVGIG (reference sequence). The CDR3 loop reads CALGRNQNSPLHF. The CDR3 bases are TGTGCCTTAGGACGGAATCAGAATTCACCCCTCCACTTT.

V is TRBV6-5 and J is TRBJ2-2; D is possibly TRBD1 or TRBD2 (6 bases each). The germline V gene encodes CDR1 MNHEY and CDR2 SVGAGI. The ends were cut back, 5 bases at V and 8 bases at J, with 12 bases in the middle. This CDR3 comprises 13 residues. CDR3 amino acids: CASSGGGFGELFF. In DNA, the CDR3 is TGTGCCAGCAGTGGAGGGGGTTTTGGGGAGCTGTTTTTT.

CDR3 DNA sequence: TGTGCCAGCAGCTTAATTGCGGGAGGTAGCACAGATACGCAGTATTTT. This codes for CASSLIAGGSTDTQYF. The J gene is TRBJ2-3, the V gene TRBV11-2, with 8 bases that match TRBD2. Trimming cost V 2 bases and J 0 bases; bases outside gene matches: 4. This CDR3 comprises 16 residues. The germline V gene encodes CDR1 SGHAT and CDR2 FQNNGV.

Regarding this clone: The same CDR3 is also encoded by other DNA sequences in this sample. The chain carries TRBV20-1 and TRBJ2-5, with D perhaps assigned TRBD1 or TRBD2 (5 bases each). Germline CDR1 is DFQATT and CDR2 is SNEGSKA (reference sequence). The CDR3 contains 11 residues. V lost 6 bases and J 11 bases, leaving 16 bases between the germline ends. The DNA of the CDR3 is TGCAGTGCCCCAAGCCTGGGGGAGCAGTACTTC. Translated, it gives CSAPSLGEQYF.

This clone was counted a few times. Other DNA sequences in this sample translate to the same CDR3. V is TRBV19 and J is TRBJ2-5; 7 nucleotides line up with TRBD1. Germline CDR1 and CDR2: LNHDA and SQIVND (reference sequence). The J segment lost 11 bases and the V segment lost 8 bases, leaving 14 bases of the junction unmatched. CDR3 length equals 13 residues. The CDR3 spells CASSRQGVGEQYF. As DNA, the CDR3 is TGTGCCAGTTCCCGTCAGGGGGTGGGGGAGCAGTACTTC.

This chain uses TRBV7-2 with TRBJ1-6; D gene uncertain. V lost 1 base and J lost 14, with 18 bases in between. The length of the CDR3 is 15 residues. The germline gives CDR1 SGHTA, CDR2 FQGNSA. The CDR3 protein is CASSLDGLTGATLHF. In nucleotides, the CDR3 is TGTGCCAGCAGCTTAGACGGATTAACCGGTGCGACCCTCCACTTT.

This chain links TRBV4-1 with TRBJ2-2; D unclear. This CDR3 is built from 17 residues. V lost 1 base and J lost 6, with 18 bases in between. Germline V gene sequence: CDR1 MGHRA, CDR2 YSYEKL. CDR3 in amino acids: CASSQGPPARGPGELFF. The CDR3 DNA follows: TGCGCCAGCAGCCAAGGACCCCCGGCCCGAGGCCCCGGGGAGCTGTTTTTT.

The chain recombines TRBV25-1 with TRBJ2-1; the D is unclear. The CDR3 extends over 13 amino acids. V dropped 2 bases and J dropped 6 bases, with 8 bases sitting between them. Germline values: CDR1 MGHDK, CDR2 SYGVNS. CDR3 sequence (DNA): TGTGCCAGCAGTGAACGAAGGGCCAATGAGCAGTTCTTC. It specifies CASSERRANEQFF.

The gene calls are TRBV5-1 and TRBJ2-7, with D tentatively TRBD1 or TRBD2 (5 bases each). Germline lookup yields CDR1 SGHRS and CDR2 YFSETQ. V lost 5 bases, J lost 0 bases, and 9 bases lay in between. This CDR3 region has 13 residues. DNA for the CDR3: TGCGCCAGCAGGAGGGACGACTCCTACGAGCAGTACTTC. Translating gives CASRRDDSYEQYF.

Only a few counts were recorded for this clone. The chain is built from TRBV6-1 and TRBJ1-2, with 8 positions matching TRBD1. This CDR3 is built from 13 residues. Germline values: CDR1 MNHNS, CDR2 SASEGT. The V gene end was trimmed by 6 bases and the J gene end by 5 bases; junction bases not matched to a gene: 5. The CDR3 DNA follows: TGTGCCAGCAGCGACAGGGGTTGGTATGGCTACACCTTC. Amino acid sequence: CASSDRGWYGYTF.

The CDR3 DNA sequence: TGTGCCAGCAGCGCGCGGACAGGGAATAACTATGGCTACACCTTC. Translating it yields CASSARTGNNYGYTF. The V gene is TRBV9, the J gene TRBJ1-2, with 8 bases fitting TRBD1. The CDR3 runs to 15 residues. Germline V CDR1 and CDR2: SGDLS, YYNGEE. Trimming removed 3 bases from V and 1 base from J; junction bases left unmatched: 5.

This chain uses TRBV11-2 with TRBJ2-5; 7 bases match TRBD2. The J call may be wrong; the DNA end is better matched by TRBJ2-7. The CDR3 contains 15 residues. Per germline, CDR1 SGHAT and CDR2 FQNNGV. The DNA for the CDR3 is TGTGCCAGCAGCTGGACCAGCGGGACGGGTTACGAGCAGTACTTC. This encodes CASSWTSGTGYEQYF.

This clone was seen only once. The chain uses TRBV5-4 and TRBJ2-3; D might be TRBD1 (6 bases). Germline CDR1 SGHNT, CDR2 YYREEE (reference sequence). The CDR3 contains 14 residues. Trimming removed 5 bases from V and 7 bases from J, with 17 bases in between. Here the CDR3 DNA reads TGTGCCAGCAGTCTGGGCCCGACAGGTCATACGCAGTATTTT. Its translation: CASSLGPTGHTQYF.

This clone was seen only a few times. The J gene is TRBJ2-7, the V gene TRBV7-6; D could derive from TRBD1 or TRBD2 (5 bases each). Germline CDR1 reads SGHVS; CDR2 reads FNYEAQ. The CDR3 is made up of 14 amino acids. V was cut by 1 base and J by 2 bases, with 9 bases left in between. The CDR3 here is CASSLGDQTYEQYF. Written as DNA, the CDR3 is TGTGCCAGCAGCTTAGGGGACCAGACCTACGAGCAGTACTTC. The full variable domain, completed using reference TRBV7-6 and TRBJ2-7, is GAGVSQSPRYKVTKRGQDVALRCDPISGHVSLYWYRQALGQGPEFLTYFNYEAQQDKSGLPNDRFSAERPEGSISTLTIQRTEQRDSAMYRCASSLGDQTYEQYFGPGTRLTVT.

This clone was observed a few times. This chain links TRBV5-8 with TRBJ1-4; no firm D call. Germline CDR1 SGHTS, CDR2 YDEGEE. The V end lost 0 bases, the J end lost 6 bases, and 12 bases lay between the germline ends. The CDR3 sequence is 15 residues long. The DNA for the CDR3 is TGTGCCAGCAGCTTGGTGGGCACCGGGGATGAAAAACTGTTTTTT. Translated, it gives CASSLVGTGDEKLFF.

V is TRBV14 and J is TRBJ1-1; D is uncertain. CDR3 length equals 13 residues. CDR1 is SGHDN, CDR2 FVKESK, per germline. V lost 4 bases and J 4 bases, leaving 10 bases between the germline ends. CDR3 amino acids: CASSRQEGTEAFF. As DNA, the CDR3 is TGTGCCAGCAGCCGACAAGAAGGCACTGAAGCTTTCTTT.

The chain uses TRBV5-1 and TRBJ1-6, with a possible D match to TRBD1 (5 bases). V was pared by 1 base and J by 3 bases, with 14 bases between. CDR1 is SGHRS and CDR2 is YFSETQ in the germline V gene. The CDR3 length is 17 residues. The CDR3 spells CASSLLTATNYNSPLHF. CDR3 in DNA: TGCGCCAGCAGCTTGTTGACAGCCACCAACTATAATTCACCCCTCCACTTT. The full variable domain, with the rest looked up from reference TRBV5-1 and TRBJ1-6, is KAGVTQTPRYLIKTRGQQVTLSCSPISGHRSVSWYQQTPGQGLQFLFEYFSETQRNKGNFPGRFSGRQFSNSRSEMNVSTLELGDSALYLCASSLLTATNYNSPLHFGNGTRLTVT.

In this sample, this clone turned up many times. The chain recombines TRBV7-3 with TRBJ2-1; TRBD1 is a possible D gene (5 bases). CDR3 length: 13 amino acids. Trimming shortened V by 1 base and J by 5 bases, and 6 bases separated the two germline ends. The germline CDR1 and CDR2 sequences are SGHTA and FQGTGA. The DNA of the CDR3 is TGTGCCAGCAGCTTAAACAGGAACAATGAGCAGTTCTTC. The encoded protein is CASSLNRNNEQFF.